This T cell receptor beta chain was captured in a study of shared clonotypes between healthy human individuals. Study as a whole: Each donor's CD8 memory used one plate, CD8 naive two, each CD4 subset three.

CD45RO-negative, CCR7-positively selected cells formed the naive CD8 fraction, excluding terminally differentiated effector memory CD45RA+ cells. The assay was run at deep level. TCRdb's table, derived via immunoSEQ multiplex PCR, lists solely in-frame clones and lacks some. Of some 600,000 clones listed, about 96% are singletons. V was cut by 10 bases and J by 4 bases, with 13 bases left in between. The CDR3 has 12 amino acids. Germline V gene sequence: CDR1 WSHSY, CDR2 SAAADI. The sequenced sample consisted of naive CD8+ T cells sorted from blood. The receptor comes from a woman aged 25-40 years in good health. The chain couples TRBV10-2 to TRBJ1-1; the D gene is possibly TRBD1 (5 bases). The CDR3 coding sequence is TGCGCCACCAGGGACTTAGGCACTGAAGCTTTCTTT. It is translated as CATRDLGTEAFF.